This is a list of T cell receptor beta chains from one sample in a study of shared clonotypes between healthy human individuals. Here immunoSEQ multiplex PCR was the method, and the copy in TCRdb shows in-frame clones only, minus some. The table includes over a million clones, about 75% detected once. The sample comprised memory CD4+ T cells sorted from blood. Receptor source: a man between 18 and 35 years old in good health. Each CDR3 is given with its conserved first and last residue.

V	CDR3
TRBV11-2	CASSLRIETQYF
TRBV7-8	CASSLGPPANTIYF
TRBV11-2	CASSRSGGPEETQYF
TRBV13	CASSLRQGRTEAFF
TRBV2	CASSVDRGNQPQHF
TRBV5-1	CASSSGAGQVQETQYF
TRBV7-6	CASSAMTSDADTQYF
TRBV28	CASSFPGTSGGGTQYF
TRBV7-2	CASSPRQGAGNQPQHF
TRBV7-6	CASSLEASGADTQYF
TRBV10-3	CAITRGAGETQYF
TRBV18	CASSPENTEAFF
TRBV27	CASSLDRVGEKLFF
TRBV10-3	CAISEMIGSTGGELFF
TRBV6-1	CASSGGRGHNSPLHF
TRBV19	CASSPSGAGHRETQYF
TRBV2	CASSSDSNQPQHF
TRBV9	CASSVDLKPGNTIYF
TRBV27	CASSLSFSMNSYEQYF
TRBV5-1	CASSLDPGNQETQYF
TRBV6-6	CASSKTGVSGETQYF
TRBV28	CASSLNGAQEAFF
TRBV4-1	CASSQVGTAQETQYF
TRBV18	CASSGTPNTEAFF
TRBV18	CASSPSGSHVFMYGYTF
TRBV30	CAWRPGEYTEAFF
TRBV10-3	CAISGDRGAETQYF
TRBV18	CASSLGQGQETQYF
TRBV9	CASSSSLDTQYF
TRBV4-3	CASSQAAGGSTDTQYF
TRBV18	CASSPGEDYGYTF
TRBV9	CASSLAGLLTEQFF
TRBV30	CAWSVQAETQYF
TRBV5-4	CASSLAGQGLGEQYF
TRBV7-2	CASSFGGSSYEQYF
TRBV9	CASSVSLPGQGRNEQYF
TRBV6-6	CASSYERGAYEQYF
TRBV4-3	CASSQGSEQYF